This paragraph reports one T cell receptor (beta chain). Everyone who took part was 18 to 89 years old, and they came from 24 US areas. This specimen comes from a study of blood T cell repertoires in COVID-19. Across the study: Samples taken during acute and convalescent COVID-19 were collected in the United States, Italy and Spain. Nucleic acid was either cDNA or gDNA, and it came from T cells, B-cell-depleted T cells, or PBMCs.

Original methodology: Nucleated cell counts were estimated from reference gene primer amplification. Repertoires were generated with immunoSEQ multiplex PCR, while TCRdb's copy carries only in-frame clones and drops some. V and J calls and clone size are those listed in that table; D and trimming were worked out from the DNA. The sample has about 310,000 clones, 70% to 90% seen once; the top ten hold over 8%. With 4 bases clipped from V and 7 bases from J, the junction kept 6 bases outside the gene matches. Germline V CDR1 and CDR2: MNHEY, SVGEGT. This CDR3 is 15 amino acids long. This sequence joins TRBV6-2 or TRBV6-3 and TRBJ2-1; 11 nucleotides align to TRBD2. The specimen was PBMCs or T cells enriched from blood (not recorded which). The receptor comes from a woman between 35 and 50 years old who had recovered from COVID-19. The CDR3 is CASSLGTSGQNEQFF. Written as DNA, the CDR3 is TGTGCCAGCAGTTTGGGGACTAGCGGACAGAATGAGCAGTTCTTC.